The 9 T cell receptor beta chains given below trace back to one sample, sequenced in a study of T-cell memory formation after mild COVID-19. TCRdb reanalysed the 5' RACE reads using MiXCR and keeps one entry per CDR3 protein. The sample yields about half a million distinct CDR3 sequences, 18% seen once. What was sequenced was PBMCs or a T cell subset sorted from them (not recorded which). Receptors were obtained from an adult woman who had mild COVID-19 (a few samples of this study predate the infection). Cell type and time point are not known.

The chain combines TRBV11-3 with TRBJ1-2; perhaps TRBD1 as D (6 bases). V was trimmed by 7 bases and J by 2 bases, leaving 20 bases between them. Looked up from germline, CDR1 is SGHNT and CDR2 is YENEEA. The CDR3 is 16 amino acids. The CDR3, as DNA: TGTGCCAGCAACAACAAGCCCGACAGGCCGAACTATGGCTACACCTTC. Translation gives CASNNKPDRPNYGYTF. Filled out from reference TRBV11-3 and TRBJ1-2, the complete variable domain reads EAGVVQSPRYKIIEKKQPVAFWCNPISGHNTLYWYLQNLGQGPELLIRYENEEAVDDSQLPKDRFSAERLKGVDSTLKIQPAELGDSAVYLCASNNKPDRPNYGYTFGSGTRLTVV.

The chain uses TRBV12-3 or TRBV12-4 and TRBJ1-1; D possibly corresponds to TRBD1 (5 bases). The CDR3 runs 16 residues. With 4 bases removed from V and 3 bases from J, the gap between germline ends came to 18 bases. The CDR3 nucleotides are TGTGCCAGCAGTTCGGAGAGACTTCGAGGGGACACTGAAGCTTTCTTT. Its translation is CASSSERLRGDTEAFF.

This clonotype showed up many times. The chain combines TRBV7-9 with TRBJ2-1, with 8 nucleotides matching TRBD2. V lost 5 bases to trimming and J lost 1 base; unmatched junction nucleotides: 4. Germline CDR1 SEHNR, CDR2 FQNEAQ (reference sequence). The CDR3 runs 15 residues. DNA of the CDR3: TGTGCCAGCAGCCGCAGCGGGGGATCCTACAATGAGCAGTTCTTC. Encoded protein: CASSRSGGSYNEQFF.

Only a few counts were recorded for this clonotype. V gene TRBV10-3 combines with J gene TRBJ2-1; no clear D gene. Germline CDR1 reads ENHRY; CDR2 reads SYGVKD. V dropped 1 base and J dropped 5 bases, with 9 bases sitting between them. CDR3 length: 14 amino acids. CDR3 in DNA: TGTGCCATCAGTGAGTTAGGCGGAAACAATGAGCAGTTCTTC. This gives the protein CAISELGGNNEQFF.

This sequence joins TRBV28 and TRBJ2-1; TRBD1 matches 7 bases. J was trimmed by 5 bases and V by 5 bases; bases with no gene match: 9. Looked up from germline, CDR1 is MDHEN and CDR2 is SYDVKM. This CDR3 contains 15 residues. The CDR3 reads CASSLRGSMNNEQFF. The CDR3 DNA is TGTGCCAGCAGTCTCAGGGGGTCAATGAACAATGAGCAGTTCTTC.

This sequence joins TRBV7-9 and TRBJ2-2; D not resolved. The CDR3 covers 15 residues. The germline V and J ends were trimmed by 5 bases and 6 bases, with 16 bases remaining between them. Germline V gene data show CDR1 as SEHNR and CDR2 as FQNEAQ (reference sequence). The CDR3: CASSPPFRSPGELFF. In DNA, the CDR3 is TGTGCCAGCAGCCCTCCATTTCGTTCTCCCGGGGAGCTGTTTTTT.

This clonotype was seen at least ten times. This chain uses TRBV7-6 with TRBJ1-4, with D uncertain. V was pared by 4 bases and J by 7 bases, with 16 bases between. The CDR3 contains 15 residues. The germline CDR1 and CDR2 sequences are SGHVS and FNYEAQ. CDR3 nucleotides: TGTGCCAGCAGCTCTGCTGTTGGGGTGGGTGAAAAACTGTTTTTT. It encodes CASSSAVGVGEKLFF. The whole variable domain, filled in from reference TRBV7-6 and TRBJ1-4, reads GAGVSQSPRYKVTKRGQDVALRCDPISGHVSLYWYRQALGQGPEFLTYFNYEAQQDKSGLPNDRFSAERPEGSISTLTIQRTEQRDSAMYRCASSSAVGVGEKLFFGSGTQLSVL.

This clonotype turned up a few times. This chain connects TRBV9 to TRBJ2-3; TRBD2 agrees at 8 bases. The CDR3 is 15 amino acids. The germline V gene encodes CDR1 SGDLS and CDR2 YYNGEE. J lost 4 bases, V lost 10 bases, and 14 bases had no gene match. The CDR3 loop is CASTRGSGVSDTQYF. CDR3 DNA sequence: TGTGCCTCCACCCGGGGTAGCGGGGTGTCAGATACGCAGTATTTT.

This rearrangement joins TRBV7-2 to TRBJ2-1, with 7 bases identical to TRBD2. The CDR3 runs to 15 residues. Germline CDR1 is SGHTA and CDR2 is FQGNSA. The J segment lost 3 bases and the V segment lost 2 bases, leaving 4 bases of the junction unmatched. The CDR3 loop reads CASSLLADVYNEQFF. The CDR3 bases are TGTGCCAGCAGCTTACTAGCGGACGTCTACAATGAGCAGTTCTTC.